This T cell receptor beta chain was sequenced during a study of T cells in women clearing cervical HPV infection. Notes on the study in general: Repertoire richness, not evenness, was significantly elevated in CIN3+ cases versus controls.

Trimming shortened V by 11 bases and J by 4 bases, and 18 bases separated the two germline ends. CDR3 length: 14 amino acids. Per germline, CDR1 MDHEN and CDR2 SYDVKM. Assay: immunoSEQ multiplex PCR; the TCRdb copy retains only in-frame clones and omits some. This sample contains some 20,000 clones. Details on this clone: Its specificity is unknown. The read stops 3 residues short of the end of the CDR3; the missing end is completed from the germline J gene.

The specimen sequenced was blood buffy coat. The receptor comes from a woman between 18 and 75 years old with a cervical HPV16 infection that either progressed to CIN3+ or cleared (not recorded which). The V call is TRBV28, the J call TRBJ1-5; TRBD1 might be the D (5 bases). The CDR3 loop reads CAVRRGNENQPQHF. The sequenced part of the CDR3 DNA is TGTGCCGTTCGGCGGGGGAATGAGAATCAGCCC. The variable domain in full, completed from reference TRBV28 and TRBJ1-5, reads DVKVTQSSRYLVKRTGEKVFLECVQDMDHENMFWYRQDPGLGLRLIYFSYDVKMKEKGDIPEGYSVSREKKERFSLILESASTNQTSMYLCAVRRGNENQPQHFGDGTRLSIL.